This T cell receptor (beta chain) was observed in a study of blood T cell repertoires in COVID-19. Study in general: Samples came from the United States, Italy and Spain, spanning acute and convalescent COVID-19. T cells, B-cell-depleted T cells, or PBMCs provided the cDNA or gDNA that served as material.

This table comes from immunoSEQ multiplex PCR, and its TCRdb copy is limited to in-frame clones, with some not included. The sample includes some 250,000 clones, about 80% seen only once; the top ten take approximately 15%. Each recovered donor of Cohort 3 presented with two negative PCRs, clearance, or symptom resolution. CDR3 length equals 14 residues. V lost 2 bases, J lost 6 bases, and 11 bases lay in between. Looked up from germline, CDR1 is SGHRS and CDR2 is YFSETQ. The sample comprised PBMCs or T cells enriched from blood (not recorded which). This sequence originates from a man in his forties or fifties who had recovered from COVID-19. The genes are TRBV5-1 and TRBJ1-4, with D tentatively TRBD1 (6 bases). CDR3 nucleotide sequence: TGCGCCAGCAGCTTAATGGGACATGATGAAAAACTGTTTTTT. It translates to CASSLMGHDEKLFF.